This entry describes one TCR beta chain. Its specificity is not known. TCRdb's copy holds only in-frame clones and misses some; the assay was immunoSEQ multiplex PCR. The sample shows about 100,000 clones, about 87% of them seen only once. This sample was taken from a study of T cell responses to AZD1222 COVID-19 vaccine. Study-wide results and limits: Across the whole spike, CD4 TCRs peaked at regions 160-218 and 743-854. White British donors predominated, females outnumbered males, and clonal diversity was possibly underestimated. In all cases, repertoires were sampled only after the peak T cell response. Spike-specific TCR depth and breadth grew after two AZD1222 doses.

CDR1 KGHSH and CDR2 LQKENI come from the germline V gene. The CDR3 extends over 17 amino acids. After removal of 1 base from V and 0 bases from J, the junction contained 3 bases not matched to a gene. This sequence was found in an adult in good health. Sequences were derived from peripheral blood, sampled on day 0 of MenACWY control vaccination. This chain uses TRBV18 with TRBJ2-6, with TRBD1 matching 7 bases. The CDR3 region is CASSPLQGVSGANVLTF. The CDR3, as DNA: TGTGCCAGCTCACCACTCCAGGGGGTCTCTGGGGCCAACGTCCTGACTTTC.